Each of the 24 T cell receptor beta chains below was sequenced from the same sample in a study of T cell responses to AZD1222 COVID-19 vaccine. Profiling relied on immunoSEQ multiplex PCR, and the TCRdb table lists in-frame clones only, not all of them. The data hold about 200,000 clones, with 85% to 90% observed a single time. The input for sequencing was peripheral blood, taken on day 0 of AZD1222 vaccination. These receptors were obtained from an adult in good health.

The chain recombines TRBV28 with TRBJ1-6, with D unresolved. The CDR3 has 12 amino acids. CDR1 is MDHEN, CDR2 SYDVKM, per germline. The V end was cut by 8 bases, the J end by 7 bases, with 9 bases between. In DNA, the CDR3 is TGTGCCAGCCAAAGTGGGAATTCACCCCTCCACTTT. Its translation is CASQSGNSPLHF. Filled out from reference TRBV28 and TRBJ1-6, the complete variable domain reads DVKVTQSSRYLVKRTGEKVFLECVQDMDHENMFWYRQDPGLGLRLIYFSYDVKMKEKGDIPEGYSVSREKKERFSLILESASTNQTSMYLCASQSGNSPLHFGNGTRLTVT.

This clone showed up just once. This chain joins TRBV12-3 or TRBV12-4 and TRBJ1-2; 8 bases align to TRBD1. V shed 5 bases, J shed 8 bases, and the junction held 7 bases outside the gene matches. The CDR3 is made up of 13 amino acids. CDR3 nucleotide sequence: TGTGCCAGCAGTCCGACAGGGGAATGGGGCTACACCTTC. Translating it yields CASSPTGEWGYTF.

The chain has TRBV7-2 and TRBJ2-6; D gene ambiguous. Germline assignment: CDR1 SGHTA and CDR2 FQGNSA. The V end was cut by 4 bases, the J end by 0 bases, with 10 bases between. The CDR3 totals 16 residues. The CDR3 nucleotides are TGTGCCAGCAGCTATAGCTCAGGCTCTGGGGCCAACGTCCTGACTTTC. This codes for CASSYSSGSGANVLTF.

The chain links TRBV18 to TRBJ1-5; D not certain. V lost 2 bases to trimming and J lost 0 bases, with 5 bases between them. Germline CDR1 is KGHSH and CDR2 is LQKENI. The CDR3 loop spans 14 amino acids. CDR3 nucleotides: TGTGCCAGCTCACCAGGTAATAGCAATCAGCCCCAGCATTTT. It is translated as CASSPGNSNQPQHF.

V usage is TRBV27 and J usage is TRBJ1-1; D is ambiguous. The CDR3 runs to 13 residues. Germline V gene lookup returns CDR1 MNHEY and CDR2 SMNVEV (reference sequence). Between the trimmed V and J ends, which lost 4 bases and 6 bases, there was a span of 12 bases. CDR3 nucleotides: TGTGCCAGCAGTTACAACTCGGGCGCTGAAGCTTTCTTT. Residues: CASSYNSGAEAFF.

The rearrangement links TRBV20-1 to TRBJ1-6; D may be TRBD1 (6 bases). The CDR3 is 14 residues long. Germline V gene sequence: CDR1 DFQATT, CDR2 SNEGSKA (reference sequence). V lost 3 bases to trimming and J lost 7 bases, with 13 bases between them. The chain's CDR3 is CSASSPQGNSPLHF. CDR3 DNA: TGCAGTGCTAGTTCACCTCAGGGGAATTCACCCCTCCACTTT.

This chain uses TRBV14 with TRBJ2-7; possibly TRBD2 for D (7 bases). Germline V CDR1 and CDR2: SGHDN, FVKESK. The CDR3 contains 17 residues. V gave up 4 bases and J gave up 3 bases, with 22 bases separating them. Here the CDR3 DNA reads TGTGCCAGCAGCCTCGGAAGGGGGGGCCGTTCGGACTACGAGCAGTACTTC. This sequence encodes CASSLGRGGRSDYEQYF.

The chain carries TRBV3-1 (or the pseudogene TRBV3-2) and TRBJ2-7; 8 positions agree with TRBD1. Germline V lookup: CDR1 LGHDT, CDR2 YNNKEL (reference sequence). V lost 3 bases and J lost 2; bases outside the gene matches: 3. CDR3 length: 14 residues. The CDR3 DNA reads as TGTGCCAGCAGCCACCTGGACAGGGCCTACGAGCAGTACTTC. As protein: CASSHLDRAYEQYF.

The rearrangement joins TRBV30 to TRBJ1-5, with a weak D call TRBD1 (6 bases). The V gene lost 2 bases and the J gene lost 4 bases, with 15 bases spanning the gap. The CDR3 is 15 residues long. Germline assignment: CDR1 GTSNPN and CDR2 SVGIG (reference sequence). The chain's CDR3 is CAWSPGAAWNQPQHF. The CDR3 DNA is TGTGCCTGGAGTCCGGGGGCAGCCTGGAATCAGCCCCAGCATTTT. Full variable domain (remainder filled in from reference TRBV30 and TRBJ1-5): SQTIHQWPATLVQPVGSPLSLECTVEGTSNPNLYWYRQAAGRGLQLLFYSVGIGQISSEVPQNLSASRPQDRQFILSSKKLLLSDSGFYLCAWSPGAAWNQPQHFGDGTRLSIL.

The V gene is TRBV9, the J gene TRBJ2-1, with 8 bases matching TRBD1. The CDR3 contains 18 residues. J was trimmed by 3 bases and V by 0 bases; bases with no gene match: 11. The germline gives CDR1 SGDLS, CDR2 YYNGEE. The DNA for the CDR3 is TGTGCCAGCAGCGTAGACCCAGTGGGGACAGGCGGCTACAATGAGCAGTTCTTC. Amino acid sequence: CASSVDPVGTGGYNEQFF.

The chain joins TRBV9 to TRBJ2-7, with a weak D call TRBD1 (6 bases). Trimming removed 0 bases at V and 5 bases at J, with 18 bases between. The CDR3 sequence is 16 residues long. From germline, CDR1 is SGDLS and CDR2 YYNGEE. This CDR3 reads CASSVGGRGSAHEQYF. CDR3 coding DNA: TGTGCCAGCAGCGTAGGGGGCAGGGGATCAGCCCACGAGCAGTACTTC.

J is TRBJ2-5 and V is TRBV19, with 7 bases fitting TRBD1. V shed 4 bases and J 1 base; nucleotides not matched to a gene: 6. This CDR3 has 15 amino acids. CDR1 and CDR2 (germline): LNHDA, SQIVND (reference sequence). The CDR3 sequence is CASSKPDRLQETQYF. CDR3 bases: TGTGCCAGTAGTAAACCGGACAGGCTCCAAGAGACCCAGTACTTC.

CDR3 nucleotides: TGTGCCAGCAGCGCCGGGACAGGATTCTCTGGGGCCAACGTCCTGACTTTC. Translating it yields CASSAGTGFSGANVLTF. This rearrangement joins TRBV6-4 to TRBJ2-6; 8 positions agree with TRBD1. Germline CDR1 MRHNA, CDR2 SNTAGT. The ends lost 6 bases at V and 0 bases at J; junction bases unmatched: 7. The CDR3 has 17 amino acids.

This clone was recorded once. The chain combines TRBV18 with TRBJ1-1; perhaps TRBD1 as D (6 bases). The V gene lost 5 bases and the J gene lost 4 bases, with 17 bases spanning the gap. The CDR3 contains 15 residues. Germline V gene lookup returns CDR1 KGHSH and CDR2 LQKENI. The CDR3 bases are TGTGCCAGCTCATCTCTACAGGGTGGGAGCACTGAAGCTTTCTTT. Translated: CASSSLQGGSTEAFF.

J is TRBJ2-7 and V is TRBV30, with 7 bases fitting TRBD1. Unmatched junction bases numbered 21, after V lost 1 base and J lost 0 bases. This CDR3 has 20 amino acids. CDR1 is GTSNPN and CDR2 is SVGIG in the germline V gene (reference sequence). The CDR3 sequence is CAWSAPREGAALFSSYEQYF. The CDR3 bases are TGTGCCTGGAGTGCTCCACGCGAGGGGGCCGCCCTTTTTAGCTCCTACGAGCAGTACTTC. Full variable domain (rest looked up from reference TRBV30 and TRBJ2-7): SQTIHQWPATLVQPVGSPLSLECTVEGTSNPNLYWYRQAAGRGLQLLFYSVGIGQISSEVPQNLSASRPQDRQFILSSKKLLLSDSGFYLCAWSAPREGAALFSSYEQYFGPGTRLTVT.

Details on this clone: Other DNA sequences from this sample encode an identical CDR3 as well. In DNA, the CDR3 is TGTGCCAGCAGCGTAGGTGCAGGGAGCTCCTACGAGCAGTACTTC. Translating gives CASSVGAGSSYEQYF. The chain employs TRBV9 and TRBJ2-7; D is perhaps TRBD1 or TRBD2 (5 bases each). Germline assignment: CDR1 SGDLS and CDR2 YYNGEE. This CDR3 has 15 amino acids. Trimming removed 0 bases at V and 0 bases at J, with 10 bases between. The full variable domain, with the rest looked up from reference TRBV9 and TRBJ2-7, is DSGVTQTPKHLITATGQRVTLRCSPRSGDLSVYWYQQSLDQGLQFLIQYYNGEERAKGNILERFSAQQFPDLHSELNLSSLELGDSALYFCASSVGAGSSYEQYFGPGTRLTVT.

The CDR3 reads CASRLGLAGRSEQFF. The CDR3 DNA reads TGTGCCAGCCGGCTGGGGCTAGCGGGGAGGTCTGAGCAGTTCTTC. This chain uses TRBV3-1 (or the pseudogene TRBV3-2) with TRBJ2-1, with TRBD2 matching over 9 bases. The germline gives CDR1 LGHDT, CDR2 YNNKEL (reference sequence). This CDR3 comprises 15 residues. Losses at the gene ends were 8 bases for V and 9 bases for J; bases not matched to a gene: 14.

The chain combines TRBV27 with TRBJ2-3; TRBD2 aligns across 14 bases. This CDR3 comprises 15 residues. Per the germline V gene, CDR1 is MNHEY and CDR2 is SMNVEV (reference sequence). After removal of 5 bases from V and 8 bases from J, the junction contained 6 bases not matched to a gene. CDR3 region: CASSPGTSGGSTQYF. The CDR3 DNA is TGTGCCAGCAGTCCCGGGACTAGCGGGGGAAGTACGCAGTATTTT.

The V call is TRBV7-2, the J call TRBJ2-1; 8 nucleotides agree with TRBD2. V lost 3 bases to trimming and J lost 2 bases; unmatched junction nucleotides: 9. CDR3 size: 17 residues. Germline V gene data show CDR1 as SGHTA and CDR2 as FQGNSA. The DNA of the CDR3 is TGTGCCAGCAGCTTCTCTCCGGGACTAGGGGCCTACAATGAGCAGTTCTTC. This translates into CASSFSPGLGAYNEQFF.

The chain recombines TRBV18 with TRBJ1-1; 7 bases are a match to TRBD1. V gave up 2 bases and J gave up 5 bases; unmatched junction bases: 8. There are 15 residues in the CDR3. Germline V gene lookup returns CDR1 KGHSH and CDR2 LQKENI. CDR3 amino acids: CASSPGTAVGTEAFF. The CDR3 DNA follows: TGTGCCAGCTCACCAGGGACAGCCGTGGGGACTGAAGCTTTCTTT.

This clone occurred once. V usage is TRBV30 and J usage is TRBJ2-1; 8 bases agree with TRBD1. In germline, CDR1 is GTSNPN, CDR2 SVGIG (reference sequence). The CDR3 is made up of 13 amino acids. V trimming: 0 bases; J trimming: 6 bases; junction bases outside the gene matches: 1. CDR3 DNA: TGTGCCTGGAGTGTAGACAGGGGCAATGAGCAGTTCTTC. Translating gives CAWSVDRGNEQFF. Drawing the rest from reference TRBV30 and TRBJ2-1, the complete variable domain is SQTIHQWPATLVQPVGSPLSLECTVEGTSNPNLYWYRQAAGRGLQLLFYSVGIGQISSEVPQNLSASRPQDRQFILSSKKLLLSDSGFYLCAWSVDRGNEQFFGPGTRLTVL.

J is TRBJ2-3 and V is TRBV4-3, with 8 bases aligning to TRBD1. Unmatched junction bases numbered 12, after V lost 0 bases and J lost 1 base. Germline V gene lookup returns CDR1 LGHNA and CDR2 YSLEER. CDR3 size: 19 residues. CDR3 DNA sequence: TGCGCCAGCAGCCAAGAGGCCTGGACAGGGAGTGCGGGCACAGATACGCAGTATTTT. Translated, it gives CASSQEAWTGSAGTDTQYF.

J is TRBJ2-1 and V is TRBV7-2; 13 bases are shared with TRBD2. Germline V gene data show CDR1 as SGHTA and CDR2 as FQGNSA. Losses at the gene ends were 4 bases for V and 8 bases for J; bases not matched to a gene: 5. CDR3 length: 15 amino acids. CDR3 in amino acids: CASSSRLAGGDEQFF. The DNA for the CDR3 is TGTGCCAGCAGCTCCAGACTAGCGGGGGGCGATGAGCAGTTCTTC.

The chain is built from TRBV4-1 and TRBJ1-3, with D perhaps TRBD1 (5 bases). The V and J ends lost 3 bases and 2 bases respectively, with 11 bases between them. The CDR3 loop spans 15 amino acids. Germline values: CDR1 MGHRA, CDR2 YSYEKL. The CDR3 protein is CASSHRGGAGNTIYF. CDR3 DNA: TGCGCCAGCAGCCATAGAGGAGGGGCTGGAAACACCATATATTTT.